This T cell receptor beta chain stems from a study of CD8 T cells in Susac syndrome (dated by TCRdb to about 2019). Looking at the study overall: Repertoire sequencing was used to test whether CD8+ T cell activation and differentiation in Susac syndrome was antigen driven. Paper-wide results and their limitations: The number of individuals in the TCR sequencing and HLA analysis was acknowledged as relatively small.

About this clonotype: This receptor's antigen is unknown. It has no much larger one-base neighbor in the sample; base qualities were not kept.

The CDR3 starts with the cysteine, ends with the phenylalanine, and has 11 residues. Kept here is only the CDR3 DNA, which spans 33 bases and is read in frame from base 1. Trimming costs V 3 bases and J 7 bases, and their ends lie 6 bases apart. CDR1 and CDR2, per the germline V gene, are SQVTM and ANQGSEA. RNA was extracted using the RNeasy kit, and about 0.5 to 1 microgram was reverse transcribed with random hexamers. The immunoSEQ multiplex PCR assay, covering 54 Vbeta and 13 Jbeta segments, was used to amplify TCR beta CDR3 regions. Bias from PCR amplification was corrected by using a synthetic template baseline for primer optimization and for computational correction. The study's processing was this. Reads were annotated to V, D and J genes according to IMGT and were analyzed with immunoSEQ Analyzer, with only productive sequences retained. Clonality was calculated as one minus the Shannon entropy normalized by log2 of the number of productive unique sequences. Public and private clones were assessed among the 100 most prevalent clones of each patient and control. Susac-specific clones were defined as absent from healthy and MS cohorts, 850 to 1,300 published viral clones and other ImmuneACCESS disease sequences. The raw public reads went through TCRdb reprocessing: fastp at Q25, MiXCR clone calling, in-frame beta chains kept. Records with the same CDR3 protein are collapsed into one entry carrying the most frequent genes and DNA. The authors' filters were not applied to this entry. The sample records 150,000 to 200,000 distinct CDR3 sequences, approximately 93% of which are singletons. Jointly, the top ten make up 0.08% to 0.095% of the sample.

High-throughput TCR beta sequencing profiled peripheral blood CD8+ and CD4+ T cells from healthy donors, Susac syndrome patients and multiple sclerosis patients. Treatment-naive patients with stable or active relapsing-remitting disease fulfilling revised McDonald criteria were used as multiple sclerosis controls. Bulk CD8+ and CD4+ T cells were purified magnetically by negative isolation, whereas CD8+ TEMRA cells were enriched by FACS. Blood was drawn into EDTA tubes, processed within 24 hours, and PBMCs were isolated by density gradient centrifugation. PBMCs intended for TCR sequencing were frozen in liquid nitrogen and were later thawed in a 37 degrees C water bath. The sorted or isolated CD4+, CD8+ and CD8+ TEMRA cells had a purity of 90% or higher.

The receptor was isolated from a human donor with multiple sclerosis. Sequenced input: CD4+ T cells from PBMCs. In this chain, TRBV29-1 is recombined with TRBJ1-4; no D gene call is confident. The CDR3 region reads CSVELGEKLFF. The DNA sequence is as follows: TGCAGCGTTGAGCTGGGTGAAAAACTGTTTTTT.